This T cell receptor beta chain was sequenced during a study of T cells in Graves' hyperthyroidism and ophthalmopathy. V gave up 5 bases and J gave up 3 bases, with 11 bases separating them. CDR1 and CDR2 from the germline V gene are MNHNY and SVGAGI (reference sequence). This CDR3 is built from 14 residues. From RNA transcripts, TCR beta CDR3 regions were amplified. RT-PCR in the first round (using the HTBI primer set) targeted the TCR CDR3. Using its own MiXCR run on the multiplex PCR reads, TCRdb lists one record per CDR3 protein. Of 750,000 to 950,000 distinct CDR3 sequences listed, 35% to 40% are singletons. This clonotype has more than one count but fewer than ten.

Sequenced sample: blood. V gene TRBV6-6 combines with J gene TRBJ1-5; D not certain. The origin of this receptor is a man aged 18 to 29 with Graves' hyperthyroidism. As DNA, the CDR3 is TGTGCCAGCAGTGATTACCAGAACAATCAGCCCCAGCATTTT. Translating gives CASSDYQNNQPQHF.